Below, 31 T cell receptor beta chains from the same sample are listed, as sequenced in a study of lymphopenia after photon versus proton radiotherapy. Profiling relied on immunoSEQ multiplex PCR, and the TCRdb table lists in-frame clones only, not all of them. This sample has 67,000 or so clones, with around 87% found just once. Specimen: peripheral blood, collected from a patient treated with proton-based radiotherapy. The source of these receptors is a man aged 80 or over with esophageal cancer.

V gene TRBV13 combines with J gene TRBJ2-3, with TRBD1 matching 7 bases. Germline loops: CDR1 PRHDT, CDR2 FYEKMQ (reference sequence). Germline trimming cut 5 bases from V and 1 base from J; bases unmatched to any gene: 6. CDR3 size: 15 residues. The CDR3 coding sequence is TGTGCCAGCAGCACCAACAGGGGAGGCACAGATACGCAGTATTTT. Residues: CASSTNRGGTDTQYF.

This clone was observed once. The rearrangement uses TRBV10-3 and TRBJ1-6, with TRBD1 identical over 7 bases. The V gene end was trimmed by 2 bases and the J gene end by 10 bases; junction bases not matched to a gene: 5. The CDR3 is made up of 14 amino acids. Per the germline V gene, CDR1 is ENHRY and CDR2 is SYGVKD. The CDR3 coding sequence is TGTGCCATCAGTGAGGGCAGGGGGGGGTCACCCCTCCACTTT. It specifies CAISEGRGGSPLHF.

J is TRBJ2-3 and V is TRBV4-3; no clear D gene. V dropped 2 bases and J dropped 2 bases, with 17 bases sitting between them. CDR1 LGHNA and CDR2 YSLEER come from the germline V gene. This CDR3 comprises 17 residues. The CDR3 bases are TGCGCCAGCAGCCAACCCACTTCACCCGCTTCCACAGATACGCAGTATTTT. Translated, it gives CASSQPTSPASTDTQYF.

The V and J genes are TRBV7-2 and TRBJ2-4, with no clear D. Per the germline V gene, CDR1 is SGHTA and CDR2 is FQGNSA. The germline V and J ends were trimmed by 5 bases and 0 bases, with 8 bases remaining between them. This CDR3 spans 14 amino acids. DNA for the CDR3: TGTGCCAGCAGCCCGGAATCAGCCAAAAACATTCAGTACTTC. Protein product: CASSPESAKNIQYF.

The chain employs TRBV29-1 and TRBJ2-5, with 10 bases lining up with TRBD2. V shed 7 bases, J shed 4 bases, and the junction held 6 bases outside the gene matches. The V gene's germline CDR1 is SQVTM and CDR2 ANQGSEA. The CDR3 sequence is 13 residues long. The DNA of the CDR3 is TGCAGCGGCCTGCTAGCGGGGGTAGAGACCCAGTACTTC. This translates into CSGLLAGVETQYF. The variable domain in full, completed from reference TRBV29-1 and TRBJ2-5, reads SAVISQKPSRDICQRGTSLTIQCQVDSQVTMMFWYRQQPGQSLTLIATANQGSEATYESGFVIDKFPISRPNLTFSTLTVSNMSPEDSSIYLCSGLLAGVETQYFGPGTRLLVL.

The chain has TRBV10-3 and TRBJ2-3; a weak D match, TRBD2 (6 bases). This CDR3 is 15 amino acids long. Trimming cost V 0 bases and J 14 bases, with 21 bases left between them. Germline CDR1 is ENHRY and CDR2 is SYGVKD. The CDR3 here is CAISESRGSPDRRYF. CDR3 DNA sequence: TGTGCCATCAGTGAGTCCCGGGGGTCTCCTGATCGGAGGTATTTT.

In this sample, this clone turned up once. The genes are TRBV11-2 and TRBJ2-2; D is perhaps TRBD2 (5 bases). Trimming stripped 5 bases from V and 7 bases from J, with 14 bases between. CDR3 length equals 14 residues. Germline assignment: CDR1 SGHAT and CDR2 FQNNGV. CDR3 sequence reads: CASSVQLGLGELFF. Written as DNA, the CDR3 is TGTGCCAGCAGCGTCCAACTAGGACTCGGGGAGCTGTTTTTT.

The CDR3 here is CASKGGGTIDTQYF. The DNA for the CDR3 is TGTGCCAGCAAGGGTGGGGGGACGATCGATACGCAGTATTTT. The V call is TRBV6-1, the J call TRBJ2-3, with a possible D match to TRBD2 (6 bases). Germline CDR1 and CDR2: MNHNS and SASEGT. The CDR3 is made up of 14 amino acids. Trimming removed 7 bases from V and 6 bases from J, with 17 bases in between.

The V gene is TRBV9, the J gene TRBJ2-1; D unclear. Per germline, CDR1 SGDLS and CDR2 YYNGEE. The V gene lost 7 bases and the J gene lost 3 bases, with 11 bases spanning the gap. The CDR3 spans 13 residues. CDR3 amino acids: CASSDQFYNEQFF. CDR3 bases: TGTGCCAGCTCGGACCAATTCTACAATGAGCAGTTCTTC.

J is TRBJ2-7 and V is TRBV2, with TRBD2 matching over 10 bases. The CDR3 sequence is 14 residues long. V was pared by 6 bases and J by 6 bases, with 8 bases of the junction left unmatched. Germline V lookup: CDR1 SNHLY, CDR2 FYNNEI. CDR3 in amino acids: CASSVTSGYGEQYF. CDR3 in DNA: TGTGCCAGCAGCGTGACTAGCGGGTACGGCGAGCAGTACTTC.

Written as DNA, the CDR3 is TGTGCCAGCAGCGCTGCGGGACAGCGCCTTCTTCTTCATGGCTACACCTTC. It specifies CASSAAGQRLLLHGYTF. V usage is TRBV9 and J usage is TRBJ1-2; 7 bases match TRBD1. This CDR3 is 17 amino acids long. CDR1 is SGDLS, CDR2 YYNGEE, per germline. V shed 3 bases and J 6 bases; nucleotides not matched to a gene: 17.

The chain is built from TRBV5-6 and TRBJ2-7, with 7 bases aligning to TRBD1. CDR3 size: 13 residues. Germline assignment: CDR1 SGHDT and CDR2 YYEEEE. V dropped 4 bases and J dropped 4; count of bases not matched to a gene: 5. CDR3 DNA: TGTGCCAGCAGCGTGGACAGGACTTACGAGCAGTACTTC. Its protein is CASSVDRTYEQYF. The full variable domain, rest sourced from reference TRBV5-6 and TRBJ2-7, is DAGVTQSPTHLIKTRGQQVTLRCSPKSGHDTVSWYQQALGQGPQFIFQYYEEEERQRGNFPDRFSGHQFPNYSSELNVNALLLGDSALYLCASSVDRTYEQYFGPGTRLTVT.

The J gene is TRBJ2-7, the V gene TRBV27, with no clear D. Germline CDR1 is MNHEY and CDR2 is SMNVEV (reference sequence). CDR3 length: 11 amino acids. V shed 4 bases and J shed 6 bases, with 7 bases lying between them. The CDR3: CASSSRSEQYF. The CDR3 DNA follows: TGTGCCAGCAGTTCTCGTTCCGAGCAGTACTTC.

This clone was seen only once. The chain recombines TRBV6-5 with TRBJ2-1; 9 positions agree with TRBD2. Germline loops: CDR1 MNHEY, CDR2 SVGAGI. J lost 3 bases, V lost 7 bases, and 7 bases had no gene match. The CDR3 spans 15 residues. The CDR3 DNA reads as TGTGCCAGCACCCCAGCGGGGGGCGACTACAATGAGCAGTTCTTC. Translation gives CASTPAGGDYNEQFF.

The V and J genes are TRBV7-2 and TRBJ1-2, with D possibly matching TRBD1 (5 bases). CDR1 and CDR2 from the germline V gene are SGHTA and FQGNSA. This CDR3 spans 14 amino acids. V was trimmed by 4 bases and J by 4 bases, leaving 13 bases between them. The DNA of the CDR3 is TGTGCCAGCAGCTGGGAGGGGCGGTCCTATGGCTACACCTTC. It specifies CASSWEGRSYGYTF. Full variable domain (missing parts from reference TRBV7-2 and TRBJ1-2): GAGVSQSPSNKVTEKGKDVELRCDPISGHTALYWYRQSLGQGLEFLIYFQGNSAPDKSGLPSDRFSAERTGGSVSTLTIQRTQQEDSAVYLCASSWEGRSYGYTFGSGTRLTVV.

The V call is TRBV6-5, the J call TRBJ2-7; D gene unclear. CDR1 and CDR2 from the germline V gene are MNHEY and SVGAGI. CDR3 length: 12 amino acids. Deletions cut 6 bases from V and 7 bases from J, with 13 bases between. DNA for the CDR3: TGTGCCAGCAGCTCCCTCGGGTGGGAGCAGTACTTC. This gives the protein CASSSLGWEQYF.

J is TRBJ2-5 and V is TRBV4-1; no reliable D call. This CDR3 is built from 12 residues. V was trimmed by 4 bases and J by 0 bases, leaving 3 bases between them. Germline CDR1 and CDR2: MGHRA and YSYEKL. The CDR3 protein is CASSPDQETQYF. CDR3 coding DNA: TGCGCCAGCAGCCCGGACCAAGAGACCCAGTACTTC.

The rearrangement links TRBV6-6 to TRBJ1-2; D not certain. Germline values: CDR1 MNHNY, CDR2 SVGAGI (reference sequence). Trimming pared 6 bases from V and 3 bases from J, leaving 17 bases between. The CDR3 covers 15 residues. CDR3 DNA: TGTGCCAGCAGCGGGAGTCTTTGGAGGGACTATGGCTACACCTTC. Residues: CASSGSLWRDYGYTF.

This clone was seen a single time. A much larger clonotype is one base distant, so this may be a read error. The chain couples TRBV4-1 to TRBJ2-1, with D uncertain. Germline CDR1 is MGHRA and CDR2 is YSYEKL. The CDR3 contains 14 residues. For the CDR3, the DNA is TGCGCCAGCAGCCTCCCTCCCAGGTACAATGGGCAGTTCTTC. This codes for CASSLPPRYNGQFF.

The rearrangement links TRBV4-1 to TRBJ2-5, with 10 bases fitting TRBD1. The J call may be mistaken, given a closer DNA end match to TRBJ2-7. The CDR3 sequence is 15 residues long. Germline CDR1 and CDR2: MGHRA and YSYEKL. CDR3: CASSQGTGGTYEQYF. The CDR3 coding sequence is TGCGCCAGCAGCCAAGGGACAGGGGGAACATACGAGCAGTACTTC.

This chain joins TRBV5-1 and TRBJ1-2; perhaps TRBD1 as D (5 bases). Trimming removed 1 base from V and 3 bases from J, with 16 bases in between. The CDR3 is 16 amino acids. Germline V CDR1 and CDR2: SGHRS, YFSETQ. The DNA of the CDR3 is TGCGCCAGCAGCTTGACCGGACACATCGGCGACTATGGCTACACCTTC. Its protein is CASSLTGHIGDYGYTF.

The rearrangement links TRBV7-2 to TRBJ2-3; 8 bases agree with TRBD1. Per germline, CDR1 SGHTA and CDR2 FQGNSA. The junction had 2 bases not matched to a gene; V was cut back by 0 bases and J by 0 bases. This CDR3 region has 16 residues. CDR3 bases: TGTGCCAGCAGCTTAGCCCAGGGGGCCAGCACAGATACGCAGTATTTT. Its protein product is CASSLAQGASTDTQYF.

This chain links TRBV7-2 with TRBJ2-7; D might be TRBD1 (6 bases). Trimming removed 5 bases from V and 6 bases from J, with 29 bases in between. In germline, CDR1 is SGHTA, CDR2 FQGNSA. This CDR3 has 18 residues. The CDR3, as DNA: TGTGCCAGCAGCCACCCCCCGTACAGGGTAGGTCTGGGTCGCGAGCAGTACTTC. Protein: CASSHPPYRVGLGREQYF.

There are a few counts of this clone. The gene calls are TRBV7-9 and TRBJ1-1, with TRBD1 as a possible D gene (5 bases). Germline values: CDR1 SEHNR, CDR2 FQNEAQ (reference sequence). This CDR3 is built from 14 residues. Trimming shortened V by 5 bases and J by 5 bases, and 15 bases separated the two germline ends. The CDR3 is CASSPGRDATEAFF. The CDR3 coding sequence is TGTGCCAGCAGCCCAGGGAGGGACGCAACTGAAGCTTTCTTT.

The V and J genes are TRBV15 and TRBJ1-5; 8 bases align to TRBD1. Trimming cost V 1 base and J 0 bases; bases outside gene matches: 8. This CDR3 contains 18 residues. The germline V gene encodes CDR1 LNHNV and CDR2 YYDKDF (reference sequence). The CDR3 coding sequence is TGTGCCACCAGCAGAGGCCCTTTCGACAGGGGTAGCAATCAGCCCCAGCATTTT. Translated, it gives CATSRGPFDRGSNQPQHF.

The chain joins TRBV11-2 to TRBJ2-2, with D tentatively TRBD1 or TRBD2 (5 bases each). V was cut by 3 bases and J by 3 bases, with 11 bases left in between. The CDR3 is made up of 15 amino acids. CDR1 is SGHAT and CDR2 is FQNNGV in the germline V gene. CDR3 sequence (DNA): TGTGCCAGCAGCTTGAGGGGTGGCTACACCGGGGAGCTGTTTTTT. Its translation is CASSLRGGYTGELFF.

The chain links TRBV5-1 to TRBJ1-1; 7 positions agree with TRBD1. Unmatched junction bases numbered 10, after V lost 6 bases and J lost 5 bases. This CDR3 region has 14 residues. Germline-derived CDR1 and CDR2 are SGHRS and YFSETQ. CDR3 region: CASTFRDRGTEAFF. The CDR3 coding sequence is TGCGCCAGCACTTTCCGGGACAGAGGAACTGAAGCTTTCTTT.

In its sample, this clone ranks as medium-sized. This chain connects TRBV6-1 to TRBJ1-3; D may be TRBD1 (6 bases). The germline V gene has CDR1 MNHNS and CDR2 SASEGT. The V end lost 3 bases, the J end lost 7 bases, and 16 bases lay between the germline ends. CDR3 length equals 15 residues. The CDR3 loop reads CASSDSQGGVNTIYF. The CDR3 DNA sequence: TGTGCCAGCAGTGATTCACAGGGAGGGGTGAACACCATATATTTT.

This chain joins TRBV2 and TRBJ1-4, with 9 nucleotides matching TRBD1. The CDR3 is 16 residues long. In germline, CDR1 is SNHLY, CDR2 FYNNEI. The V segment lost 1 base and the J segment 7 bases; nucleotides outside the gene matches: 7. The CDR3 bases are TGTGCCAGCAGTGAAGTGGGGACAGGGCTCGGTGAAAAACTGTTTTTT. Encoded protein: CASSEVGTGLGEKLFF.

The chain joins TRBV5-4 to TRBJ2-5, with 12 bases identical to TRBD2. Germline-derived CDR1 and CDR2 are SGHNT and YYREEE (reference sequence). V shed 4 bases and J 6 bases; nucleotides not matched to a gene: 13. This CDR3 region has 17 residues. CDR3 sequence reads: CASSLGLAGGTGKTQYF. The CDR3, as DNA: TGTGCCAGCAGCCTCGGGCTAGCGGGAGGGACGGGAAAGACCCAGTACTTC.

This chain connects TRBV6-5 to TRBJ1-6; weak D call: TRBD1 (6 bases). Germline values: CDR1 MNHEY, CDR2 SVGAGI. Deletions cut 4 bases from V and 9 bases from J, with 16 bases between. This CDR3 spans 15 amino acids. The CDR3 here is CASSLEGVVGSPLHF. The CDR3 DNA reads as TGTGCCAGCAGTTTGGAGGGGGTAGTTGGTTCACCCCTCCACTTT.